Here is one TCR beta chain with its context. Its antigen remains unknown. The data were taken from a study of cytomegalovirus exposure and HLA in healthy donors. Notes on the study in general: With high specificity and sensitivity, the classifier reportedly diagnosed cytomegalovirus status. Researchers catalogued 160 or so TCR beta chains as cytomegalovirus-associated.

V lost 0 bases to trimming and J lost 5 bases, with 16 bases between them. From germline, CDR1 is MNHEY and CDR2 SMNVEV (reference sequence). The CDR3 has 17 amino acids. Here immunoSEQ multiplex PCR was the method, and the copy in TCRdb shows in-frame clones only, minus some. The sample includes 150,000 to 200,000 clones, around 86% seen only once; the top ten take less than 3%. The specimen sequenced was PBMCs. V is TRBV27 and J is TRBJ1-4; D is possibly TRBD1 (5 bases). This TCR came from a man aged 18 to 35 in good health and CMV-seropositive. CDR3 DNA sequence: TGTGCCAGCAGTTTATCTTCTTGGGGCGTAGAAAATGAAAAACTGTTTTTT. Translating gives CASSLSSWGVENEKLFF.